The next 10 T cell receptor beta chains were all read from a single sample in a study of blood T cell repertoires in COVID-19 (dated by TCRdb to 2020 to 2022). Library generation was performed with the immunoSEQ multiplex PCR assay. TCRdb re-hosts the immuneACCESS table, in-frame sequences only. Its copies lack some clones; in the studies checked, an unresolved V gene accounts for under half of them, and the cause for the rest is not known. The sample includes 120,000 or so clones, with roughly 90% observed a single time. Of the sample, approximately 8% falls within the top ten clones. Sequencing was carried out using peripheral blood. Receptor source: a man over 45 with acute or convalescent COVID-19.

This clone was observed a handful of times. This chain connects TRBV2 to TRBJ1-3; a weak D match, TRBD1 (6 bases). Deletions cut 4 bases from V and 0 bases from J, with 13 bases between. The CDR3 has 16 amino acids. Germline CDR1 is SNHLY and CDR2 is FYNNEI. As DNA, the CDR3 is TGTGCCAGCAGTGCAATCCAGGGGACCTCTGGAAACACCATATATTTT. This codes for CASSAIQGTSGNTIYF.

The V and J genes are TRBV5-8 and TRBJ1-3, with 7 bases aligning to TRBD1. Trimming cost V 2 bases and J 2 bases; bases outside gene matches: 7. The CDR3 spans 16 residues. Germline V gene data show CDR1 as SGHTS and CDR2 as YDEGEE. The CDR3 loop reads CASSFRGQLAGNTIYF. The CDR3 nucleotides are TGTGCCAGCAGCTTCAGGGGACAGCTGGCTGGAAACACCATATATTTT.

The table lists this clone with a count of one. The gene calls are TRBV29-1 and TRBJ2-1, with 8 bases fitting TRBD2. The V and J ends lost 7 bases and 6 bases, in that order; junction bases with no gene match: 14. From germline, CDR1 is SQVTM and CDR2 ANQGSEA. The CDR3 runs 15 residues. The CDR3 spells CSASTLAGLGNEQFF. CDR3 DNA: TGCAGCGCGAGTACCTTAGCGGGACTCGGCAATGAGCAGTTCTTC.

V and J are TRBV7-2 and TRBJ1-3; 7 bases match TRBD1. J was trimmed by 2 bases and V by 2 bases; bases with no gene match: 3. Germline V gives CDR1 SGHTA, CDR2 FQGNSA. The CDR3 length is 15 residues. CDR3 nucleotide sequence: TGTGCCAGCAGCTTATCACAGGGGACTGGAAACACCATATATTTT. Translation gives CASSLSQGTGNTIYF. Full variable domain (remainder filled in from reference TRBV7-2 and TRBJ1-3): GAGVSQSPSNKVTEKGKDVELRCDPISGHTALYWYRQSLGQGLEFLIYFQGNSAPDKSGLPSDRFSAERTGGSVSTLTIQRTQQEDSAVYLCASSLSQGTGNTIYFGEGSWLTVV.

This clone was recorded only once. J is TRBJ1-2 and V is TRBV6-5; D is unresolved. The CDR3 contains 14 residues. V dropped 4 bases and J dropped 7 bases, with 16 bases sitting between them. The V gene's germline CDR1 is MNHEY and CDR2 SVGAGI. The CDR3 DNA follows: TGTGCCAGCAGTTCTCGGTCGTCGTGGAGTGGCTACACCTTC. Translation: CASSSRSSWSGYTF.

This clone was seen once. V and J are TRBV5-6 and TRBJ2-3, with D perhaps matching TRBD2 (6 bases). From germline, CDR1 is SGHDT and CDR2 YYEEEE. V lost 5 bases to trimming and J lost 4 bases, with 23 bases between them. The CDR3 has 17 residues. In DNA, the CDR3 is TGTGCCAGCAGTCTTGTTGACCCCGGGCTAGCGCCAGATACGCAGTATTTT. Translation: CASSLVDPGLAPDTQYF.

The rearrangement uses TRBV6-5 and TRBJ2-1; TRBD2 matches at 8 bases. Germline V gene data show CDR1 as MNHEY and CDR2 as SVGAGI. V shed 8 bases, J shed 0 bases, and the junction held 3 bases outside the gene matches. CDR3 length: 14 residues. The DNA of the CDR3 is TGTGCCAGCCAGGCGGGAGGCTCCTACAATGAGCAGTTCTTC. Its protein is CASQAGGSYNEQFF.

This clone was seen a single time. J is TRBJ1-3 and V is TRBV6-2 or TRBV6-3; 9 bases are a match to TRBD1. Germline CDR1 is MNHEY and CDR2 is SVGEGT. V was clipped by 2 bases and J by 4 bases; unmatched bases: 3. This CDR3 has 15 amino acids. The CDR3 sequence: CASSYGQGKGNTIYF. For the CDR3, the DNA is TGTGCCAGCAGTTACGGACAGGGGAAAGGAAACACCATATATTTT.

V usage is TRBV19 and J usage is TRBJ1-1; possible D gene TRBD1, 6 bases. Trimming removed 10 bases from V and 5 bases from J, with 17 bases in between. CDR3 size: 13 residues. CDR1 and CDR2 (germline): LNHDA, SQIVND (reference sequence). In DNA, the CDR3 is TGTGCCACCCTTACAGGGAACGGTACTGAAGCTTTCTTT. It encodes CATLTGNGTEAFF.

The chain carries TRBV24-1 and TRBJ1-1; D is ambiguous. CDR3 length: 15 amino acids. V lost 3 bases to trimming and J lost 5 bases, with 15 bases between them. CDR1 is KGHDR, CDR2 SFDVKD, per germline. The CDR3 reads CATSDPKNSETEAFF. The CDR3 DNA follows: TGTGCCACCAGTGATCCCAAAAATTCGGAGACTGAAGCTTTCTTT.